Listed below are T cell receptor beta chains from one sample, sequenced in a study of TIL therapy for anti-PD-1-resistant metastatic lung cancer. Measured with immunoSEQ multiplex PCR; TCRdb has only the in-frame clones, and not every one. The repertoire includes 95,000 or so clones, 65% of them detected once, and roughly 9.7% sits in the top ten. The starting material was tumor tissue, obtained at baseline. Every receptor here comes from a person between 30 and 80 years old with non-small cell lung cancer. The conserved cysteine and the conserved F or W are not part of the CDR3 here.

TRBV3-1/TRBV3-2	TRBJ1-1	ASSQGGTEAF
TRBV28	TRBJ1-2	ASSRGQGLGYT
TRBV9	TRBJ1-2	ASSAGQPVVYGYT
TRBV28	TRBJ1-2	ASSLFSLSDGTGYT
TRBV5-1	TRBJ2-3	ASSLRGGYITDTQY
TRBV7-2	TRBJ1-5	ASSPGQGVNQPQH
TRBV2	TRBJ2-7	ASSAETGLRGVPYEQY
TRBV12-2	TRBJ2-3	ASRASGGCPDTQY
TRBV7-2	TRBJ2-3	ASSLAGGTQY
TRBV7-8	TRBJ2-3	ASSLVRGGTDTQY
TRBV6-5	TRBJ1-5	ASRGQGHQPQH
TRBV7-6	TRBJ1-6	ASTRGQGDLYNSPLH
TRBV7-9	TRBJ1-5	ASSPSETGRSQPQH
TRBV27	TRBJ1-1	AQRKEYSLIFTQNTEAF
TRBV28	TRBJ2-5	ASGGREVGTQY
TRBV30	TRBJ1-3	AWERGSGNTIY
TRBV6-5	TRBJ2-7	ASSYGGTDSYEQY
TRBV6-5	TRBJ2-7	ASSYSVWGGEQY
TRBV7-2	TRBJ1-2	ASSRGQNYGYT
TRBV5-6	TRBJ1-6	ASSQGFYNSPLH
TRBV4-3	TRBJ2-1	ASSQGGAEEQF
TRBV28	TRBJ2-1	ASSLFSSYNEQF
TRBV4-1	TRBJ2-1	ASSLKLAGASYNEQF
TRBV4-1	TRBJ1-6	ASSQGLLGGNSPLH
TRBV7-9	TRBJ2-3	ASSPVVVGDTQY
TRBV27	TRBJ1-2	ASSLKTGTALTGYT
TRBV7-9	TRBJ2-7	ASSFNSGTAEQY
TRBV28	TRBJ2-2	ASSSTSTDWEGGELF
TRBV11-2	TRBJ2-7	ASSLDGLPYEQY
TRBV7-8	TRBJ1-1	ASRNPGLSNTEAF
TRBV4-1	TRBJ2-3	ASSQGTADTQY
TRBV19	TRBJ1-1	ASSMPTEVAEAF
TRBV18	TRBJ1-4	ASHPADVRNEKLF
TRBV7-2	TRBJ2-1	ASSLNPNNEQF
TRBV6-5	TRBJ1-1	ASRIDPGRGTEAF
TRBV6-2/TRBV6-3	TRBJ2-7	ASSRRGASASSYEQY
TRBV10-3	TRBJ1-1	ATNSGGGNTEAF
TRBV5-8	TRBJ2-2	ASSPLKQSSNTGELF
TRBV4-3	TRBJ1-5	ASSQGQGSQPQH
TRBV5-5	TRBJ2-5	ASSTSPHGETQY
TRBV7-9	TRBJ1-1	ASSSGQGLNTEAF
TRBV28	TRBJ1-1	ASSPTGNWNTEAF
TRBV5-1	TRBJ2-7	ASSTTGGRDEQY
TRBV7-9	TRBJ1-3	ASRPASGNTIY